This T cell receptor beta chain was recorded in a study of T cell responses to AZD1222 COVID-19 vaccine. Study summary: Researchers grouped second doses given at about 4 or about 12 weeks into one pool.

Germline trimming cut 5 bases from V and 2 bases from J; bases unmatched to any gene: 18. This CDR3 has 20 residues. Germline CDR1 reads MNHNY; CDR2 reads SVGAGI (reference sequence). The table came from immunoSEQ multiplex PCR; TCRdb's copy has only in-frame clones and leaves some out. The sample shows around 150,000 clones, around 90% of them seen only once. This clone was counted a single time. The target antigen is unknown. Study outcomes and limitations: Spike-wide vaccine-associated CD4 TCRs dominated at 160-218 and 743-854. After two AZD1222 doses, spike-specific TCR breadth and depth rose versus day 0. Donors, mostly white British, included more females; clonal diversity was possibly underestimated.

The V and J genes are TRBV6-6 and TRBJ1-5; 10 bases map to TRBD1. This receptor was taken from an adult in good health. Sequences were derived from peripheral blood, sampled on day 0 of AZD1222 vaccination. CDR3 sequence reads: CASSPPSLADRGSGNQPQHF. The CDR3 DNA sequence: TGTGCCAGCAGTCCACCATCACTCGCGGACAGGGGGTCGGGCAATCAGCCCCAGCATTTT.